This is a list of T cell receptor beta chains from one sample in a study of molecular identifiers for immune sequencing clone quantification. From the PCR reads, TCRdb called clonotypes with MiXCR, one entry per CDR3 protein. The sample holds some 40,000 distinct CDR3 sequences, about 24% seen once. The sequenced sample was naive CD8+ T cells from blood, with Jurkat cell RNA spiked in. Every receptor here comes from a human donor in good health. Some libraries in this study had Jurkat cell RNA spiked in. The CDR3 runs from the conserved cysteine through the conserved F or W. D genes are given only for firm matches. Size tells how often a clone was seen (once, few, many) or the class of an expanded clone, and some rows leave it out.

DNA: TGTGCCAGCAGCTGGGACGGCTACGAGCAGTACTTC
CDR3: CASSWDGYEQYF
D: .
size: many
V: TRBV7-9
J: TRBJ2-7

DNA: TGTGCCAGCAGTGAAAAAACTAGCGTCGGGGAGACCCAGTACTTC
CDR3: CASSEKTSVGETQYF
D: TRBD2
size: .
V: TRBV27
J: TRBJ2-5

DNA: TGTGCCAGCAGCTTCTCTGTGAGCGAGCAGTACTTC
CDR3: CASSFSVSEQYF
D: .
size: .
V: TRBV7-9
J: TRBJ2-7

DNA: TGTGCCAGCAGCTCGCGGGGGGACTCCTACAATGAGCAGTTCTTC
CDR3: CASSSRGDSYNEQFF
D: TRBD2
size: many
V: TRBV7-9
J: TRBJ2-1

DNA: TGTGCCAGCAGTCCCGGGACAGTCAATCAGCCCCAGCATTTT
CDR3: CASSPGTVNQPQHF
D: TRBD1
size: many
V: TRBV27
J: TRBJ1-5

DNA: TGTGCCAGTAGTATGCCAGGGGGCATACATTCACCCCTCCACTTT
CDR3: CASSMPGGIHSPLHF
D: TRBD1
size: many
V: TRBV19
J: TRBJ1-6

DNA: TGTGCCAGCAGCGTCATCAATCAGCCCCAGCATTTT
CDR3: CASSVINQPQHF
D: .
size: many
V: TRBV7-9
J: TRBJ1-5

DNA: TGTGCCAGCAGCCCACTAGGCTCCTACAATGAGCAGTTCTTC
CDR3: CASSPLGSYNEQFF
D: .
size: many
V: TRBV7-2
J: TRBJ2-1

DNA: TGTGCCAGCAGTGACCGCCTGGGACTACAACAAGAGACCCAGTACTTC
CDR3: CASSDRLGLQQETQYF
D: TRBD2
size: many
V: TRBV27
J: TRBJ2-5

DNA: TGTGCCAGCAGCCCTACTTCTCCCTACGAGCAGTACTTC
CDR3: CASSPTSPYEQYF
D: .
size: many
V: TRBV11-2
J: TRBJ2-7

DNA: TGTGCCAGCAGTGGGACAGGGATGTTGGAGACCCAGTACTTC
CDR3: CASSGTGMLETQYF
D: TRBD1
size: .
V: TRBV12-3/TRBV12-4
J: TRBJ2-5

DNA: TGTGCCAGCAGCGAGACCCTGGAGGCAGATACGCAGTATTTT
CDR3: CASSETLEADTQYF
D: .
size: many
V: TRBV28
J: TRBJ2-3

DNA: TGCGCCAGCAGTCAAAGGCGGACAGTGAACACCGGGGAGCTGTTTTTT
CDR3: CASSQRRTVNTGELFF
D: .
size: .
V: TRBV23-1
J: TRBJ2-2

DNA: TGTGCCAGCAGTTTAGCAGCGGGCAGGCCCTACGAGCAGTACTTC
CDR3: CASSLAAGRPYEQYF
D: .
size: .
V: TRBV27
J: TRBJ2-7

DNA: TGTGCCGGCAGCTCCGCGGGGGGCCGCACAGATACGCAGTATTTT
CDR3: CAGSSAGGRTDTQYF
D: TRBD2
size: .
V: TRBV7-9
J: TRBJ2-3

DNA: TGCAGTGCTAGTTTTGGGGGGGACGAGCAGTACTTC
CDR3: CSASFGGDEQYF
D: TRBD2
size: many
V: TRBV20-1
J: TRBJ2-7

DNA: TGTGCTAGCAGCTTAGATTGGGGCGGGGAGACCCAGTACTTC
CDR3: CASSLDWGGETQYF
D: .
size: .
V: TRBV7-7
J: TRBJ2-5

DNA: TGTGCCACCGGTAGTGGGCCCAACACCGGGGAGCTGTTTTTT
CDR3: CATGSGPNTGELFF
D: .
size: .
V: TRBV5-8
J: TRBJ2-2

DNA: TGTGCCAGCAGCTCCGGACAGGCTGCTGGGGCCAACGTCCTGACTTTC
CDR3: CASSSGQAAGANVLTF
D: TRBD1
size: many
V: TRBV13
J: TRBJ2-6

DNA: TGTGCCACCAGTGATCACGGGACAGGGACAGATACGCAGTATTTT
CDR3: CATSDHGTGTDTQYF
D: TRBD1
size: many
V: TRBV24-1
J: TRBJ2-3

DNA: TGTGCCAGCAGCCCAAACAGGGGTGGAGAGACCCAGTACTTC
CDR3: CASSPNRGGETQYF
D: TRBD1
size: .
V: TRBV7-7
J: TRBJ2-5

DNA: TGTGCCAGCAGCGAAGTCCGGTCTGGGGCCAACGTCCTGACTTTC
CDR3: CASSEVRSGANVLTF
D: .
size: many
V: TRBV9
J: TRBJ2-6

DNA: TGTGCTAGCAGCTCCGGACTAGCGGGAGGCCCCTTCAGTGTGGAGACCCAGTACTTC
CDR3: CASSSGLAGGPFSVETQYF
D: TRBD2
size: .
V: TRBV7-7
J: TRBJ2-5

DNA: TGCGCCAGCAGCCACCGGGACCACCCAGAGACCCAGTACTTC
CDR3: CASSHRDHPETQYF
D: .
size: .
V: TRBV4-1
J: TRBJ2-5

DNA: TGTGCCAGCAGTTTTAGCGGGAGAACAGATACGCAGTATTTT
CDR3: CASSFSGRTDTQYF
D: TRBD2
size: many
V: TRBV12-3/TRBV12-4
J: TRBJ2-3

DNA: TGTGCCAGCAGTTTATTTGGTAGCGGGAGTGAAGAGACCCAGTACTTC
CDR3: CASSLFGSGSEETQYF
D: TRBD2
size: many
V: TRBV28
J: TRBJ2-5

DNA: TGTGCCAGCAGCCAAGAGGCTCTAGCGGGACGATACGAGCAGTACTTC
CDR3: CASSQEALAGRYEQYF
D: TRBD2
size: .
V: TRBV4-2
J: TRBJ2-7

DNA: TGCGCCAGCAGCCAAGAAGGTCGGAGCACAGATACGCAGTATTTT
CDR3: CASSQEGRSTDTQYF
D: .
size: many
V: TRBV4-1
J: TRBJ2-3

DNA: TGTGCCAGCAGCGACCACAGGGATCAAGAGACCCAGTACTTC
CDR3: CASSDHRDQETQYF
D: .
size: many
V: TRBV7-9
J: TRBJ2-5

DNA: TGTGCCAGCAGTTACTCCAAGGGGCCAGGTCTAGCGGGAGGGCTAGATACGCAGTATTTT
CDR3: CASSYSKGPGLAGGLDTQYF
D: TRBD2
size: many
V: TRBV6-6
J: TRBJ2-3

DNA: TGCGCCAGCAGCCAGAGTGAGGGGACAGTTTATGGCTACACCTTC
CDR3: CASSQSEGTVYGYTF
D: TRBD1
size: .
V: TRBV4-3
J: TRBJ1-2

DNA: TGTGCCAGCAGTTCCACCGGGAATCCGGACTACGAGCAGTACTTC
CDR3: CASSSTGNPDYEQYF
D: .
size: many
V: TRBV6-2/TRBV6-3
J: TRBJ2-7

DNA: TGTGCCAGCAGCTTTGTTGGCAGTTACATGAACACTGAAGCTTTCTTT
CDR3: CASSFVGSYMNTEAFF
D: .
size: many
V: TRBV5-6
J: TRBJ1-1

DNA: TGTGCCTGGAGTGGACTAGCCCTTGAGCAGTTCTTC
CDR3: CAWSGLALEQFF
D: TRBD2
size: medium-sized
V: TRBV30
J: TRBJ2-1

DNA: TGTGCCAGCAGCTTAGTTGGGACAGGGTGGGAGACCCAGTACTTC
CDR3: CASSLVGTGWETQYF
D: TRBD1
size: .
V: TRBV11-2
J: TRBJ2-5

DNA: TGTGCCACCAGGGGCCAAGGACTCAGCTACAATGAGCAGTTCTTC
CDR3: CATRGQGLSYNEQFF
D: .
size: many
V: TRBV24-1
J: TRBJ2-1

DNA: TGTGCCAGCAGCTTGGGCAGGGGTTCCTACGAGCAGTACTTC
CDR3: CASSLGRGSYEQYF
D: .
size: many
V: TRBV5-6
J: TRBJ2-7

DNA: TGTGCCAGCAGCGCCAGGGCGAACACCGGGGAGCTGTTTTTT
CDR3: CASSARANTGELFF
D: .
size: many
V: TRBV12-3/TRBV12-4
J: TRBJ2-2

DNA: TGTGCCAGCAGTGAAGGGGACAAAAATCAGCCCCAGCATTTT
CDR3: CASSEGDKNQPQHF
D: .
size: many
V: TRBV2
J: TRBJ1-5